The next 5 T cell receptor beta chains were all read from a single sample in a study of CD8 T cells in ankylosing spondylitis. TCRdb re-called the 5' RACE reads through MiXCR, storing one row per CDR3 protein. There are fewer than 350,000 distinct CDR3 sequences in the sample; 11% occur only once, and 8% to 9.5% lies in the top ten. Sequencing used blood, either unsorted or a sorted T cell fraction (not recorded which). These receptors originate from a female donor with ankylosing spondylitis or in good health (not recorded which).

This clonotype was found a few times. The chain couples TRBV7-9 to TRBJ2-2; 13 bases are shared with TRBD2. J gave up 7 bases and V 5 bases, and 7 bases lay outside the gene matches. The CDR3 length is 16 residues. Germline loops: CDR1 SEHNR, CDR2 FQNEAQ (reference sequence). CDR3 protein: CASSDGLAGAGGELFF. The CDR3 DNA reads TGTGCCAGCAGCGATGGACTAGCGGGGGCTGGCGGGGAGCTGTTTTTT.

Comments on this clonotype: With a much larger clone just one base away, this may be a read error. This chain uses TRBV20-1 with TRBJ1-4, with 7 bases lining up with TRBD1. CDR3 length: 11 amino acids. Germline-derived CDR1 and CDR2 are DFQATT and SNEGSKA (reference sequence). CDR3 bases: TGCAGCGGACAGGCGAGAGAAAAACTGTTTTTT. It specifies CSGQAREKLFF.

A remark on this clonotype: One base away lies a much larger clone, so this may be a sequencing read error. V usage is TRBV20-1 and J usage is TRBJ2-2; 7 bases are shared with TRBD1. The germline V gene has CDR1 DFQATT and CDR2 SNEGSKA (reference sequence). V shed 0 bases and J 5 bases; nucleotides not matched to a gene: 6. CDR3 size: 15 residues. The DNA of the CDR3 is TGCAGTGCTAGAGAAACGGACAGGCTTACCGGGGAGCTGTTTTTT. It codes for CSARETDRLTGELFF.

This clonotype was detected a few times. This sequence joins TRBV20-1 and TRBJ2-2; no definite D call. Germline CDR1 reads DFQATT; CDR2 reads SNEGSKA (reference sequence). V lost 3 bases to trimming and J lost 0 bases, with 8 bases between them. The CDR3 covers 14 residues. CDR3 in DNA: TGCAGTGCTAGTTTCACATCGAACACCGGGGAGCTGTTTTTT. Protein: CSASFTSNTGELFF.

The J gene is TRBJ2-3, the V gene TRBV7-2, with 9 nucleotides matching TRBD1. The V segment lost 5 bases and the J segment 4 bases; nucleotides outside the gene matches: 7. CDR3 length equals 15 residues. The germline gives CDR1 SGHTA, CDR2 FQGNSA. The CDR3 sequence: CASSPDRGKADTQYF. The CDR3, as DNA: TGTGCCAGCAGCCCGGACAGGGGAAAGGCAGATACGCAGTATTTT.